The 7 T cell receptor beta chains in this list originate from one sample, sequenced in a study of blood T cell repertoires in COVID-19. The protocol was immunoSEQ multiplex PCR, while the TCRdb copy is restricted to in-frame clones and leaves out a portion. The sample lists 150,000 or so clones; 70% to 90% were seen once. The specimen sequenced was peripheral blood. Every receptor here comes from a man in his 60s with COVID-19, enrolled during active disease.

The V call is TRBV28, the J call TRBJ1-3; 8 nucleotides agree with TRBD1. The germline V gene has CDR1 MDHEN and CDR2 SYDVKM. The CDR3 extends over 15 amino acids. With 8 bases clipped from V and 0 bases from J, the junction kept 6 bases outside the gene matches. CDR3 sequence (DNA): TGTGCCAGCGAGACAGGGGAACTCTCTGGAAACACCATATATTTT. Translating gives CASETGELSGNTIYF.

This rearrangement joins TRBV19 to TRBJ1-3; 7 positions match TRBD1. The V segment lost 8 bases and the J segment 4 bases; nucleotides outside the gene matches: 8. CDR1 is LNHDA and CDR2 is SQIVND in the germline V gene (reference sequence). The CDR3 has 14 amino acids. The CDR3 DNA sequence: TGTGCCAGTGGCGACAGGGTAAACGGAAACACCATATATTTT. This translates into CASGDRVNGNTIYF.

This chain uses TRBV6-5 with TRBJ1-5, with D unresolved. Trimming shortened V by 2 bases and J by 5 bases, and 10 bases separated the two germline ends. From germline, CDR1 is MNHEY and CDR2 SVGAGI. This CDR3 is 14 amino acids long. The CDR3 DNA follows: TGTGCCAGCAGTTACCCCGAGCGGGATCAGCCCCAGCATTTT. As protein: CASSYPERDQPQHF.

This chain joins TRBV7-8 and TRBJ1-1; the D gene is possibly TRBD1 (6 bases). CDR1 is SGHVS and CDR2 is FQNEAQ in the germline V gene. The CDR3 is 14 amino acids. V was clipped by 1 base and J by 4 bases, with 10 bases between them. This chain's CDR3 is CASSLGRGGTEAFF. Written as DNA, the CDR3 is TGTGCCAGCAGCTTAGGCAGGGGTGGCACTGAAGCTTTCTTT.

This clone was observed a single time. CDR3 bases: TGTGCCAGCAGCTTTTTGGGGCCGATTCAGAGCTATGGCTACACCTTC. Its protein product is CASSFLGPIQSYGYTF. The V call is TRBV7-2, the J call TRBJ1-2; tentative D call: TRBD1 (5 bases). Germline values: CDR1 SGHTA, CDR2 FQGNSA. The length of the CDR3 is 16 residues. The V and J ends lost 3 bases and 4 bases respectively, with 18 bases between them.

The genes are TRBV2 and TRBJ1-3; D unresolved. This CDR3 has 11 residues. Germline lookup yields CDR1 SNHLY and CDR2 FYNNEI. Trimming took 2 bases from V and 10 from J, leaving 6 bases between them. Here the CDR3 reads CASSEYFTIYF. The CDR3, as DNA: TGTGCCAGCAGTGAATACTTTACCATATATTTT.

The chain employs TRBV7-6 and TRBJ2-5; 8 bases line up with TRBD1. The CDR3 runs 15 residues. V shed 5 bases, J shed 5 bases, and the junction held 10 bases outside the gene matches. CDR1 is SGHVS, CDR2 FNYEAQ, per germline. In DNA form, the CDR3 reads TGTGCCAGCAGCCTCCAGGGGGCTATGGTTGAGACCCAGTACTTC. Protein product: CASSLQGAMVETQYF.